One sample yielded the 5 T cell receptor beta chains listed below, sequenced in a study of PD-1 blockade in classical Hodgkin lymphoma (dated by TCRdb to 2018 to 2020). Library generation was performed with the immunoSEQ multiplex PCR assay. TCRdb took over this immuneACCESS table, retaining in-frame rearrangements with V and J assigned. Such tables are incomplete; in checked studies, under half of the missing clones stem from an unresolved V gene, and the remainder is unexplained. A total of 20,000 to 30,000 clones appear in this sample, roughly nine tenths of them only once. Jointly, the top ten make up 0.45% to 0.65% of the sample. The time point label on this specimen signifies: newly diagnosed, previously untreated cHL patient sample. CD4+ T cells were purified from thawed PBMCs by magnetic negative selection with a Miltenyi CD4+ T cell isolation kit. Sequencing input: CD4+ T cells from blood. The source of these receptors is a human donor with classical Hodgkin lymphoma.

The chain has TRBV5-1 and TRBJ1-1; D uncertain. The germline V and J ends were trimmed by 0 bases and 2 bases, with 8 bases remaining between them. The CDR3 is 14 residues long. Germline CDR1 SGHRS, CDR2 YFSETQ. The CDR3 bases are TGCGCCAGCAGCTTGGCCAAAGGCAACACTGAAGCTTTCTTT. It translates to CASSLAKGNTEAFF.

This chain connects TRBV7-2 to TRBJ1-3; the D gene is possibly TRBD1 (5 bases). V was pared by 5 bases and J by 5 bases, with 16 bases between. This CDR3 region has 15 residues. Germline values: CDR1 SGHTA, CDR2 FQGNSA. CDR3 sequence: CASSNGQGYRNTIYF. The CDR3 DNA sequence: TGTGCCAGCAGCAACGGACAAGGGTATAGAAACACCATATATTTT.

This chain uses TRBV19 with TRBJ2-3, with 7 bases fitting TRBD2. J was trimmed by 3 bases and V by 3 bases; bases with no gene match: 3. The CDR3 contains 14 residues. CDR1 and CDR2 (germline): LNHDA, SQIVND (reference sequence). DNA for the CDR3: TGTGCCAGTAGTATTGCAGCGGGGACAGATACGCAGTATTTT. Protein sequence: CASSIAAGTDTQYF.

This clone occurred a few times. J is TRBJ1-6 and V is TRBV10-1; D might be TRBD1 (6 bases). Germline-derived CDR1 and CDR2 are WNHNN and SYGVQD (reference sequence). CDR3 size: 13 residues. V gave up 2 bases and J gave up 13 bases, with 12 bases separating them. CDR3 sequence (DNA): TGCGCCAGCAGTGAGACAGGGCTCGGTCCCCTCCACTTT. Protein product: CASSETGLGPLHF.

The V and J genes are TRBV28 and TRBJ2-3; D not certain. The germline V gene encodes CDR1 MDHEN and CDR2 SYDVKM. The V end was cut by 4 bases, the J end by 0 bases, with 14 bases between. The CDR3 totals 16 residues. Here the CDR3 reads CASSSPWAPSTDTQYF. The CDR3 coding sequence is TGTGCCAGCAGTTCCCCCTGGGCCCCTAGCACAGATACGCAGTATTTT.